This entry lists 13 T cell receptor beta chains sequenced from one sample in a study of shared clonotypes between healthy human individuals. Assay used: immunoSEQ multiplex PCR; TCRdb lists only in-frame clones, some missing. Of some 1.4 million clones listed, 96% are singletons. Sequenced sample: naive CD4+ T cells sorted from blood. Documented subset: CD45RA+ positively selected. These receptors were collected from a man aged 25 to 40 in good health.

The chain links TRBV9 to TRBJ2-5; 7 bases line up with TRBD2. With V trimmed by 3 bases and J by 1 base, 3 bases remained unmatched. The CDR3 runs to 14 residues. Germline values: CDR1 SGDLS, CDR2 YYNGEE. The CDR3 nucleotides read TGTGCCAGCAGCGAGGGACTAACCCAAGAGACCCAGTACTTC. This codes for CASSEGLTQETQYF.

As concerns this clone: The junction differs from germline at one of its ends, possibly a read error. The chain combines TRBV5-8 with TRBJ1-1; D is undetermined. Germline CDR1 is SGHTS and CDR2 is YDEGEE. The CDR3 runs 13 residues. The CDR3 DNA sequence: TGTGCCAGCAGCTTGTCCGTACGGCATGAAGCTCTCTTT. Encoded protein: CASSLSVRHEALF.

As to this clone: The same CDR3 also results from other DNA sequences found in this sample. DNA of the CDR3: TGCAGCGTTAAAGGGTCCTACGAGCAGTACTTC. It yields the protein CSVKGSYEQYF. The chain combines TRBV29-1 with TRBJ2-7; no clear D. The germline V gene encodes CDR1 SQVTM and CDR2 ANQGSEA. With 5 bases removed from V and 1 base from J, the gap between germline ends came to 6 bases. This CDR3 contains 11 residues.

V and J are TRBV28 and TRBJ1-1, with 7 bases aligning to TRBD1. From germline, CDR1 is MDHEN and CDR2 SYDVKM. This CDR3 is built from 13 residues. With 7 bases clipped from V and 7 bases from J, the junction kept 9 bases outside the gene matches. This CDR3 reads CASTLGGRIEAFF. The CDR3 DNA is TGTGCCAGCACCTTAGGGGGCCGGATTGAAGCTTTCTTT.

V usage is TRBV23-1 and J usage is TRBJ2-7, with 7 bases identical to TRBD1. TRBV23-1 is annotated as an ORF whose role is uncertain. The J segment lost 6 bases and the V segment lost 2 bases, leaving 10 bases of the junction unmatched. The CDR3 totals 15 residues. Written as DNA, the CDR3 is TGCGCCAGCAGTCAAAGGCTCCACAGGGGCTCCGAGCAGTACTTC. This encodes CASSQRLHRGSEQYF.

Concerning this clone: The sample contains more than one DNA sequence encoding this CDR3. The rearrangement uses TRBV5-1 and TRBJ1-1; 8 positions match TRBD1. Per the germline V gene, CDR1 is SGHRS and CDR2 is YFSETQ. There are 15 residues in the CDR3. Trimming cost V 3 bases and J 1 base; bases outside gene matches: 5. The CDR3 bases are TGCGCCAGCAGCTGGAGCGGGACAGGGAACACTGAAGCTTTCTTT. It specifies CASSWSGTGNTEAFF.

This chain connects TRBV14 to TRBJ2-1, with TRBD2 as a possible D gene (6 bases). V shed 1 base and J shed 9 bases, with 13 bases lying between them. The V gene's germline CDR1 is SGHDN and CDR2 FVKESK. This CDR3 contains 14 residues. The CDR3 loop is CASSQAGESGEQFF. The CDR3 DNA reads as TGTGCCAGCAGCCAAGCGGGAGAGTCGGGTGAGCAGTTCTTC. Full variable domain (missing parts from reference TRBV14 and TRBJ2-1): EAGVTQFPSHSVIEKGQTVTLRCDPISGHDNLYWYRRVMGKEIKFLLHFVKESKQDESGMPNNRFLAERTGGTYSTLKVQPAELEDSGVYFCASSQAGESGEQFFGPGTRLTVL.

This chain connects TRBV18 to TRBJ2-1; possible D gene TRBD1, 6 bases. CDR1 and CDR2 (germline): KGHSH, LQKENI. This CDR3 comprises 17 residues. V was pared by 3 bases and J by 9 bases, with 24 bases between. The CDR3 region is CASSPPRVPGQRTEQFF. The CDR3 nucleotides read TGTGCCAGCTCACCGCCCAGAGTACCGGGACAACGAACTGAGCAGTTCTTC.

This sequence joins TRBV12-5 and TRBJ2-2; D might be TRBD1 or TRBD2, each matching 5 bases. The CDR3 sequence is 15 residues long. The V gene's germline CDR1 is LGHNT and CDR2 FRNRAP. V shed 0 bases and J shed 8 bases, with 13 bases lying between them. In DNA, the CDR3 is TGTGCTAGTGGTTTGGTGCACGGGACGGGGGGGGAGCTGTTTTTT. Protein sequence: CASGLVHGTGGELFF.

The count of this clone is one. The chain uses TRBV9 and TRBJ1-1; D is ambiguous. Germline V gene lookup returns CDR1 SGDLS and CDR2 YYNGEE. The length of the CDR3 is 14 residues. The V gene lost 0 bases and the J gene lost 11 bases, with 17 bases spanning the gap. The CDR3: CASSVDRRSAEAFF. The DNA of the CDR3 is TGTGCCAGCAGCGTAGATAGAAGGTCCGCGGAGGCTTTCTTT.

The rearrangement uses TRBV28 and TRBJ1-2, with 7 bases that match TRBD1. This CDR3 comprises 11 residues. The V gene end was trimmed by 4 bases and the J gene end by 7 bases; junction bases not matched to a gene: 0. Looked up from germline, CDR1 is MDHEN and CDR2 is SYDVKM. In DNA form, the CDR3 reads TGTGCCAGCAGTTACAGGGGTGGCTACACCTTC. This codes for CASSYRGGYTF.

The J gene is TRBJ2-2, the V gene TRBV5-4, with 7 bases that match TRBD2. Germline values: CDR1 SGHNT, CDR2 YYREEE (reference sequence). This CDR3 is 15 amino acids long. J gave up 1 base and V 0 bases, and 0 bases lay outside the gene matches. The DNA for the CDR3 is TGTGCCAGCAGCTTGGCTAGCGGGAACACCGGGGAGCTGTTTTTT. Its translation: CASSLASGNTGELFF. The full variable domain, rest sourced from reference TRBV5-4 and TRBJ2-2, is ETGVTQSPTHLIKTRGQQVTLRCSSQSGHNTVSWYQQALGQGPQFIFQYYREEENGRGNFPPRFSGLQFPNYSSELNVNALELDDSALYLCASSLASGNTGELFFGEGSRLTVL.

The chain recombines TRBV2 with TRBJ1-4; weak D call: TRBD1 (5 bases). The length of the CDR3 is 15 residues. Trimming removed 0 bases from V and 14 bases from J, with 19 bases in between. The germline gives CDR1 SNHLY, CDR2 FYNNEI. This CDR3 reads CASSEALQGEASLFF. CDR3 DNA sequence: TGTGCCAGCAGTGAAGCGCTTCAGGGTGAGGCTTCTCTGTTTTTT.